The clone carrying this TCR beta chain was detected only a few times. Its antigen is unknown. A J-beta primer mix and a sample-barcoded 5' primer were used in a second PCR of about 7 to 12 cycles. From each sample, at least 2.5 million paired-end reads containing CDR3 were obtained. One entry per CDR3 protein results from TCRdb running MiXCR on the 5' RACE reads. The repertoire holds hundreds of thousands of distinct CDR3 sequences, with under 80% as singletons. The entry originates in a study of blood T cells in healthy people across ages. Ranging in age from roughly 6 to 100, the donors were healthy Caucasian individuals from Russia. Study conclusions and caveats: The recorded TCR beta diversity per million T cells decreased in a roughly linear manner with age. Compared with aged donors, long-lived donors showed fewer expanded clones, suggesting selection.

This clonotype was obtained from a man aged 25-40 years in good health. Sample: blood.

The CDR3 protein is CASSLGGGQHTF. The CDR3 DNA is TGTGCCAGCAGCTTAGGAGGGGGCCAACACACCTTC. The chain combines TRBV7-2 with TRBJ1-2; 7 bases align to TRBD1. The CDR3 is 12 residues long. Germline V gene data show CDR1 as SGHTA and CDR2 as FQGNSA. The V segment lost 1 base and the J segment 12 bases; nucleotides outside the gene matches: 5.